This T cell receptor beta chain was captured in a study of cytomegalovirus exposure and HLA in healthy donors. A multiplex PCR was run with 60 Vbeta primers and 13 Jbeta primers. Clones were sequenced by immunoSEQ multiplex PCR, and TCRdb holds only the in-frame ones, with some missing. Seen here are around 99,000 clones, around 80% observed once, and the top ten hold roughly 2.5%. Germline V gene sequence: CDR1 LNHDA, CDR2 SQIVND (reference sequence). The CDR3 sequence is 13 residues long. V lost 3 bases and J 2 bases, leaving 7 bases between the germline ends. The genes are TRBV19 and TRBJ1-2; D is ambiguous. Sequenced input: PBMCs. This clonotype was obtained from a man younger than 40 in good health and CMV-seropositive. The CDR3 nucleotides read TGTGCCAGTAGTATTCCCAGGAACTATGGCTACACCTTC. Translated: CASSIPRNYGYTF.